These T cell receptor beta chains were read from a single sample in a study of T cells in Graves' hyperthyroidism and ophthalmopathy. MiXCR, applied by TCRdb to the multiplex PCR reads, yields one record per CDR3 protein. The repertoire holds roughly 300,000 distinct CDR3 sequences, with 25% to 30% as singletons. Source material: blood. These TCRs come from a man in his forties with Graves' hyperthyroidism that later progressed to Graves' ophthalmopathy. Each CDR3 is given with its conserved first and last residue. Each record gives: clone size, D gene, J gene, V gene, CDR3 DNA, CDR3 protein. D genes are given only for firm matches. Clone size is given for some rows only: seen once, a few or many times, or a class if the clone is expanded.

many - TRBJ1-1 TRBV28 TGTGCCACCATGGACGGTGGAGGGACTGAAGCTTTCTTT CATMDGGGTEAFF
many - TRBJ2-5 TRBV18 TGTGCCAGCTCACCACAGCCTGCGCGGCTCCAAGAGACCCAGTACTTC CASSPQPARLQETQYF
many - TRBJ2-7 TRBV12-3/TRBV12-4 TGTGCCAGCAGTTTAGCGTACAGGAACTACGAGCAGTACTTC CASSLAYRNYEQYF
many - TRBJ2-7 TRBV20-1 TGCAGTGCCGCTAATGCGGGTCTGGCGCAGTACTTC CSAANAGLAQYF
many TRBD1 TRBJ2-7 TRBV7-2 TGTGCCAGCAGCTTTGGCCGACAGGGCAGCACCTACGAGCAGTACTTC CASSFGRQGSTYEQYF
many - TRBJ2-5 TRBV7-2 TGTGCCAGCAGCTTACCGGGACTCCGGGAGACCCAGTACTTC CASSLPGLRETQYF
- - TRBJ2-2 TRBV14 TGTGCCAGCAGCCACGTGGGCACCGGGGAGCTGTTTTTT CASSHVGTGELFF
many TRBD2 TRBJ2-7 TRBV6-2/TRBV6-3 TGTGCCAGCAGTACAATAGCGGGAGACTACGAGCAGTACTTC CASSTIAGDYEQYF
many - TRBJ2-5 TRBV29-1 TGCAGCGTGATAGGGGTCGGGCAAGAGACCCAGTACTTC CSVIGVGQETQYF
many - TRBJ2-5 TRBV11-3 TGTGCCAGCAGCTTAGAGTTTCCTGAGACCCAGTACTTC CASSLEFPETQYF
many - TRBJ2-7 TRBV12-3/TRBV12-4 TGTGCCAGCCAGGGGTTCAACGAGCAGTACTTC CASQGFNEQYF
- - TRBJ2-7 TRBV5-1 TGCGCCAGCAGCACACCAGACAGGAGCTACGAGCAGTACTTC CASSTPDRSYEQYF
many TRBD2 TRBJ2-7 TRBV5-6 TGTGCCAGCAGCTTGCAGGGGAGAGCGGGAGGATTCTACGAGCAGTACTTC CASSLQGRAGGFYEQYF
many TRBD2 TRBJ2-7 TRBV4-1 TGCGCCAGCAGCCAGGGGACTAGCGGGAGGACGCCCTACGAGCAGTACTTC CASSQGTSGRTPYEQYF
many TRBD1 TRBJ1-2 TRBV4-1 TGCGCCAGCAGCCGCAGGGGGTCTAACTATGGCTACACCTTC CASSRRGSNYGYTF
- TRBD1 TRBJ1-1 TRBV5-1 TGCGCCAGCAGCTTGGACCACTCCGGGACAGGGGGCGGCACTGAAGCTTTCTTT CASSLDHSGTGGGTEAFF
many TRBD2 TRBJ2-7 TRBV19 TGTGCCAGTAGTATCAGGAGCGGGGTAATCTACGAGCAGTACTTC CASSIRSGVIYEQYF
many - TRBJ1-5 TRBV20-1 TGCAGTGCTAGAGGAAGCAGCAATCAGCCCCAGCATTTT CSARGSSNQPQHF
many TRBD1 TRBJ2-5 TRBV20-1 TGCAGTGCCACCGGGACAGGGTCCAATTTGCAAGAGACCCAGTACTTC CSATGTGSNLQETQYF
many TRBD1 TRBJ2-7 TRBV5-1 TGCGCCAGCAGCTCCGGACAGGGCCGGGGCGAGCAGTACTTC CASSSGQGRGEQYF
many - TRBJ2-5 TRBV6-5 TGTGCCAGCAGTTACTCACGAGACAGTCTACAAGAGACCCAGTACTTC CASSYSRDSLQETQYF
- - TRBJ1-2 TRBV20-1 TGCAGTGCTAGTCACCCGGCCGGGGGCTTTTTCTATGGCTACACCTTC CSASHPAGGFFYGYTF
many TRBD2 TRBJ2-7 TRBV11-1 TGTGCCAGCAGCTCCGACTCTAGCGGGAGCTTCTACGAGCAGTACTTC CASSSDSSGSFYEQYF
- - TRBJ1-5 TRBV6-2/TRBV6-3 TGTGCCAGCAGTTATCGGGTTACTAGCAATCAGCCCCAGCATTTT CASSYRVTSNQPQHF
- - TRBJ1-5 TRBV28 TGTGCCAGCAGTTTATTCGGTCGGAGCAATCAGCCCCAGCATTTT CASSLFGRSNQPQHF
many TRBD1 TRBJ2-7 TRBV13 TGTGCCAGCAGCTTACAACCTGGGCAGGGGGCCTACGAGCAGTACTTC CASSLQPGQGAYEQYF
many - TRBJ2-5 TRBV7-9 TGTGCCAGCAGCTTTTTAGCTCAAGAGACCCAGTACTTC CASSFLAQETQYF
- TRBD1 TRBJ2-2 TRBV20-1 TGCAGTGCTAGAGGCTCCGGGACAGACACCGGGGAGCTGTTTTTT CSARGSGTDTGELFF
few TRBD2 TRBJ2-7 TRBV27 TGTGCCAGCAGTTTTTCTAGCGGCTACGAGCAGTACTTC CASSFSSGYEQYF
many TRBD1 TRBJ1-1 TRBV6-2/TRBV6-3 TGTGCCGGAAAACAGGGGACGGGGGCTGAAGCTTTCTTT CAGKQGTGAEAFF
- - TRBJ2-7 TRBV6-1 TGTGCCAGCGCGACCCTGGAAGGGTCCTACGAGCAGTACTTC CASATLEGSYEQYF
- - TRBJ1-5 TRBV7-8 TGTGCTACTACCCGGGACGGCGCGCCCCAGCATTTT CATTRDGAPQHF
many - TRBJ1-1 TRBV7-9 TGTGCCAGCAGCCCGCCGACCCCTGGGACTGAAGCTTTCTTT CASSPPTPGTEAFF
many TRBD2 TRBJ2-5 TRBV6-2/TRBV6-3 TGTGCCAGCGAACCGGGAGGACTAGCGGGAGTGAGTGAGACCCAGTACTTC CASEPGGLAGVSETQYF
many - TRBJ2-2 TRBV10-1 TGCGCCAGCAGTGAGTCCGCAGGGATCACCGGGGAGCTGTTTTTT CASSESAGITGELFF
many TRBD2 TRBJ2-2 TRBV30 TGTGCCTGGACCCCCCGGACTAGCGGGAGAAAAGTGACCGGGGAGCTGTTTTTT CAWTPRTSGRKVTGELFF
many TRBD2 TRBJ2-7 TRBV7-3 TGTGCCAGCAGCTTAGAAAGTAGCGGGAACTACGAGCAGTACTTC CASSLESSGNYEQYF
many - TRBJ1-2 TRBV5-1 TGCGCCAGCAGCTTGGAAGCAGGGAAAGGTGATGGCTACACCTTC CASSLEAGKGDGYTF
many - TRBJ2-7 TRBV27 TGTGCCAGCAGTTCATTAGGAGGGTTAGGGTACGAGCAGTACTTC CASSSLGGLGYEQYF